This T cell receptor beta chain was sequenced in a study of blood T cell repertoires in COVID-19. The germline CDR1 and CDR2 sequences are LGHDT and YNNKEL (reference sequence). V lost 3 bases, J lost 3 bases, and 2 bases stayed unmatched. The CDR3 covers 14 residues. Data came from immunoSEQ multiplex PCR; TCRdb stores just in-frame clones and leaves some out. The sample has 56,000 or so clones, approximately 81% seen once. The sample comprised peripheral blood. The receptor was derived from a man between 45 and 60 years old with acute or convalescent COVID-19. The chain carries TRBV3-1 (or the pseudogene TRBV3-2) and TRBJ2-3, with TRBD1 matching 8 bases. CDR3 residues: CASSHRQGTDTQYF. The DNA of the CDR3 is TGTGCCAGCAGCCACCGACAGGGGACAGATACGCAGTATTTT.